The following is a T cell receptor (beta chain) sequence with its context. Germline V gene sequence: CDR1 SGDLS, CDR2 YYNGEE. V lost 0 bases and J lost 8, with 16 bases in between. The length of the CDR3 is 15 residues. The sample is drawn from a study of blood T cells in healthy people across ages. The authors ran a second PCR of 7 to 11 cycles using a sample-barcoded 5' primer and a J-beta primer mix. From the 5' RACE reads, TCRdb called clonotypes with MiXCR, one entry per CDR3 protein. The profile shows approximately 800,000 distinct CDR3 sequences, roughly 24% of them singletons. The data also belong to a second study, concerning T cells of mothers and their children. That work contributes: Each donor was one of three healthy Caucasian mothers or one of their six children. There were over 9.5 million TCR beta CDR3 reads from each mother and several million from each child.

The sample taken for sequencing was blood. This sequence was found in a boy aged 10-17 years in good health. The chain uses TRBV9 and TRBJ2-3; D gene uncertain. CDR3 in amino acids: CASSVDGLDLGTQYF. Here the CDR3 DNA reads TGTGCCAGCAGCGTAGATGGCCTAGATCTCGGTACGCAGTATTTT. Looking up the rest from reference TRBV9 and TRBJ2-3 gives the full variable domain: DSGVTQTPKHLITATGQRVTLRCSPRSGDLSVYWYQQSLDQGLQFLIQYYNGEERAKGNILERFSAQQFPDLHSELNLSSLELGDSALYFCASSVDGLDLGTQYFGPGTRLTVL.